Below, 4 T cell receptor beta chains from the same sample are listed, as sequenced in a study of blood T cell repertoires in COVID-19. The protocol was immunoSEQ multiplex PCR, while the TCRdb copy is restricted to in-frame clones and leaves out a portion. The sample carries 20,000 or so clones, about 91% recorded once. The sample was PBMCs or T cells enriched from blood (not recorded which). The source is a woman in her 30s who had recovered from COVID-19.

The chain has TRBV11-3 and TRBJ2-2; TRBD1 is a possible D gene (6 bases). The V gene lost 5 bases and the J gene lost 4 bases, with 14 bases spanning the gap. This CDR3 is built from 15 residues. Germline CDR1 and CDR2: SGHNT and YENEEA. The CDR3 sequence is CASSNQGSGTGELFF. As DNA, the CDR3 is TGTGCCAGCAGCAATCAGGGGAGCGGCACCGGGGAGCTGTTTTTT.

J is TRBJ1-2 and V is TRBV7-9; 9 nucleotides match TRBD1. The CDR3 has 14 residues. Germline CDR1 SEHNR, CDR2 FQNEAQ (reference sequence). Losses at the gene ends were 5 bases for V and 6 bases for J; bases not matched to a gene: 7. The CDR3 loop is CASSTTGTGNGYTF. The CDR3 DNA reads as TGTGCCAGCAGCACAACCGGGACAGGGAATGGCTACACCTTC. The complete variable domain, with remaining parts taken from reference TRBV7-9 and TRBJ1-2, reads DTGVSQNPRHKITKRGQNVTFRCDPISEHNRLYWYRQTLGQGPEFLTYFQNEAQLEKSRLLSDRFSAERPKGSFSTLEIQRTEQGDSAMYLCASSTTGTGNGYTFGSGTRLTVV.

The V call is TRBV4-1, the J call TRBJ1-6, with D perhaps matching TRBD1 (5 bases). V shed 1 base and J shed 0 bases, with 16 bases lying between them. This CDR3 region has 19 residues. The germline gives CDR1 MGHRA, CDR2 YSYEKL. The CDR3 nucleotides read TGCGCCAGCAGCCAAGTAGTTCCGGGGGAGAGCTCCTATAATTCACCCCTCCACTTT. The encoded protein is CASSQVVPGESSYNSPLHF.

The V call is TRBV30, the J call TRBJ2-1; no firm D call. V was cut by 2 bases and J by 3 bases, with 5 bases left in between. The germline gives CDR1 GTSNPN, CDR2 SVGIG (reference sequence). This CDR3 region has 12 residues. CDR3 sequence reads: CAWSLSYNEQFF. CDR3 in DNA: TGTGCCTGGAGTCTCAGCTACAATGAGCAGTTCTTC.